This TCR beta chain is drawn from a study of beta chain features in type 1 diabetes. Sequenced material consisted of expressed TCRB transcripts (all of the isolated RNA was reverse transcribed). Profiled with immunoSEQ multiplex PCR; TCRdb holds only in-frame clones, not every one. This table has around 140,000 clones, roughly 9.3% appearing once. The V gene lost 5 bases and the J gene lost 0 bases, with 15 bases spanning the gap. This CDR3 has 16 amino acids. Germline V gene lookup returns CDR1 SGHDT and CDR2 YYEEEE. Sequencing was performed on central memory CD4+ T cells from blood. The chain links TRBV5-6 to TRBJ1-5; no clear D. The TCR was taken from a woman aged 40 to 50 in good health. DNA of the CDR3: TGTGCCAGCAGTTCGGGTCGGGTTATTAGCAATCAGCCCCAGCATTTT. This encodes CASSSGRVISNQPQHF.